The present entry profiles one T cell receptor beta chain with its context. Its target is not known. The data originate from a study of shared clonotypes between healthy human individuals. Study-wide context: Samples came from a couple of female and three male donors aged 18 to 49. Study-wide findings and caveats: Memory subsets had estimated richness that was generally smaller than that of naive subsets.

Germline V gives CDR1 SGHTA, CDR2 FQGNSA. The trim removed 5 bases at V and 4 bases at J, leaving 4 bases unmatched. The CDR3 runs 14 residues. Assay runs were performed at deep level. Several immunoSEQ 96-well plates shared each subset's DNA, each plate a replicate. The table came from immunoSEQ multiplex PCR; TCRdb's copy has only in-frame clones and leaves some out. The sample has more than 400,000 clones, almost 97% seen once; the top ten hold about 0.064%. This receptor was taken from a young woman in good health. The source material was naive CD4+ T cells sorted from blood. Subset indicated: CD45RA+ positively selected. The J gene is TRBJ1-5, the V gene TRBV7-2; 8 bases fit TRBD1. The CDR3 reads CASSPGGPNQPQHF. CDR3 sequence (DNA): TGTGCCAGCAGCCCAGGGGGCCCTAATCAGCCCCAGCATTTT.